This entry concerns a single TCR beta chain. Its antigen is undetermined. Spiking each PCR with synthetic TCR analog templates was performed. Sequencing used immunoSEQ multiplex PCR; TCRdb keeps in-frame clones, though not all of them. The sample records 45,000 to 50,000 clones, approximately 88% being singletons. These data originate in a study of PD-L1 blockade in urothelial cancer. In the study overall: Analysis of the blood was performed 3 weeks (second dose) and 6 weeks after treatment start.

CDR3 length: 15 residues. J gave up 3 bases and V 5 bases, and 10 bases lay outside the gene matches. Per the germline V gene, CDR1 is SGHNT and CDR2 is YYREEE (reference sequence). The study's findings and limits: Expansion of tumor-associated blood clones at 3 weeks was greater in durable-benefit patients.

The genes are TRBV5-4 and TRBJ1-2, with 7 bases lining up with TRBD1. Sequencing used PBMCs, obtained around atezolizumab (anti-PD-L1) treatment. The TCR originated in an elderly man with urothelial cancer. CDR3 coding DNA: TGTGCCAGCAGTTTACTCGACAGGGCTGACTATGGCTACACCTTC. Protein product: CASSLLDRADYGYTF. Full variable domain (rest looked up from reference TRBV5-4 and TRBJ1-2): ETGVTQSPTHLIKTRGQQVTLRCSSQSGHNTVSWYQQALGQGPQFIFQYYREEENGRGNFPPRFSGLQFPNYSSELNVNALELDDSALYLCASSLLDRADYGYTFGSGTRLTVV.